This T cell receptor (beta chain) was recovered during a study of cytomegalovirus exposure and HLA in healthy donors. Study information: T cells numbering around 180 million yielded 100 million to 120 million unique TCR beta sequences in an earlier analysis.

This clone showed up just once. The primer mix had 60 Vbeta and 13 Jbeta primers. The table came from immunoSEQ multiplex PCR; TCRdb's copy has only in-frame clones and leaves some out. This repertoire shows approximately 160,000 clones, around 68% found once; its top ten account for approximately 1.5%. Sequences were obtained from PBMCs. This receptor was taken from a man aged 50-60 years in good health and CMV-seronegative.

The CDR3 coding sequence is TGCGCCAGCAGCTGGGAGGGACAAAACACTGAAGCTTTCTTT. Its protein is CASSWEGQNTEAFF. This chain links TRBV5-1 with TRBJ1-1, with D maybe TRBD1 (6 bases). The CDR3 has 14 residues. The germline CDR1 and CDR2 sequences are SGHRS and YFSETQ. Trimming shortened V by 3 bases and J by 2 bases, and 11 bases separated the two germline ends.